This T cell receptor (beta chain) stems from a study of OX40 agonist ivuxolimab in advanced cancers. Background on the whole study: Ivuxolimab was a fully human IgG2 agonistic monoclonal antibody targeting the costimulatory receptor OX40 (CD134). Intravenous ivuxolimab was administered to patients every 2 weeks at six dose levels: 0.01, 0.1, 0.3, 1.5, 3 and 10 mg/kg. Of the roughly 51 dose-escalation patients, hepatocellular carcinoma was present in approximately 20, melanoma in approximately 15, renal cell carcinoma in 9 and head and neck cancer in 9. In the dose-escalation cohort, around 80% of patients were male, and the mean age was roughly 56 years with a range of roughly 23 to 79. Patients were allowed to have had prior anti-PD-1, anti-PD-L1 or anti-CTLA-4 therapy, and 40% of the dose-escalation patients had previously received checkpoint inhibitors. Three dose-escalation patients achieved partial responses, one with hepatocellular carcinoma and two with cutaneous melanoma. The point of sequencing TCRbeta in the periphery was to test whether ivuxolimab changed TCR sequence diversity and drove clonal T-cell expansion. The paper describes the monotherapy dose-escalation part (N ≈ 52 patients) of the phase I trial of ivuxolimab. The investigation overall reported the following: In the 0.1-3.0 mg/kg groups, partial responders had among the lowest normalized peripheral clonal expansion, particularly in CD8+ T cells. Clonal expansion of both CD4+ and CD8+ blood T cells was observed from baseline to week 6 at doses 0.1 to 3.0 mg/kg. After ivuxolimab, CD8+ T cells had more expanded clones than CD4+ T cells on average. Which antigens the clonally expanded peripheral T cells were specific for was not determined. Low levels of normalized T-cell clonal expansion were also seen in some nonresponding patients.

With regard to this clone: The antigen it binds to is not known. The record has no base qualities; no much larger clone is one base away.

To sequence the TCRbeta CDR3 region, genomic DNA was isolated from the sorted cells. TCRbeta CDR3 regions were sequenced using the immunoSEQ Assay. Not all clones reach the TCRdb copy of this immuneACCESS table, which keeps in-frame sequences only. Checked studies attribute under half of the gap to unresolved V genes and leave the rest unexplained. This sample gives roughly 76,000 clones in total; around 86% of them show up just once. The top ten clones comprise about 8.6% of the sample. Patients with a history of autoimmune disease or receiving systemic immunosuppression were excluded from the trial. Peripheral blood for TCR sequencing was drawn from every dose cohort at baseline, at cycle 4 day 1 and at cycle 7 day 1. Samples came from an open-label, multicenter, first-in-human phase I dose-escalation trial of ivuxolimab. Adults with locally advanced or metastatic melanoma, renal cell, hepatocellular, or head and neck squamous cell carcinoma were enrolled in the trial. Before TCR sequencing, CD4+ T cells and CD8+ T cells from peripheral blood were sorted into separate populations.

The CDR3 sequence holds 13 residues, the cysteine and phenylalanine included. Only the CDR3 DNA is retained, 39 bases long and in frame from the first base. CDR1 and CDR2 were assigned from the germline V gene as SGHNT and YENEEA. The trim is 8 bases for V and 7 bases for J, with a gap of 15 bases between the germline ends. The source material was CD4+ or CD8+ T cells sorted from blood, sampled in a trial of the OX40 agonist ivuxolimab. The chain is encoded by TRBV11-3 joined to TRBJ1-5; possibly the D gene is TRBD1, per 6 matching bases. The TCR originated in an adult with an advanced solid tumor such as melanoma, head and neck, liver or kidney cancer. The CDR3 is CASSQGGAQPQHF. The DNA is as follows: TGTGCCAGCTCCCAAGGGGGAGCGCAGCCCCAGCATTTT.